A selection of T cell receptor beta chains follows, all from one sample in a study of metastatic and nonmetastatic thyroid tumors. TCRdb ran MiXCR on the PCR reads. Among about 16,000 clones listed, 9.5% to 15% were seen once. Sample: tumor tissue. The receptor source for this set is a female donor with papillary thyroid cancer or a benign thyroid nodule (not recorded which). Some clones in this sample may be carry-over from other donors' samples. Both conserved end residues are trimmed from each CDR3. The order of the fields is J gene, V gene, clone size, CDR3 protein. A row's size may be missing; if present it is once, few, many or a size class.

j_gene: TRBJ1-1
v_gene: TRBV29-1
abundance: many
CDR3aa: SVSGNTEAF

j_gene: TRBJ2-1
v_gene: TRBV7-8
abundance: many
CDR3aa: ASSFLYGGTRLQFNEQF

j_gene: TRBJ2-1
v_gene: TRBV12-3/TRBV12-4
abundance: many
CDR3aa: ASSPHQLNEQF

j_gene: TRBJ2-3
v_gene: TRBV11-2
abundance: -
CDR3aa: ASTLTTVGIGDTQY

j_gene: TRBJ2-4
v_gene: TRBV6-4
abundance: many
CDR3aa: ASSDSGNIQY

j_gene: TRBJ1-2
v_gene: TRBV5-5
abundance: once
CDR3aa: ASSYPGQTYGYT

j_gene: TRBJ1-1
v_gene: TRBV19
abundance: many
CDR3aa: ASSIGGPGNTEAF

j_gene: TRBJ2-2
v_gene: TRBV28
abundance: many
CDR3aa: ASSLSGTNTGELF

j_gene: TRBJ1-1
v_gene: TRBV12-5
abundance: medium-sized
CDR3aa: ASGLSGTNTEAF

j_gene: TRBJ2-2
v_gene: TRBV30
abundance: many
CDR3aa: AWTPGLAGDGELF

j_gene: TRBJ2-1
v_gene: TRBV2
abundance: -
CDR3aa: ASSEVSAGVGGLREQF

j_gene: TRBJ2-3
v_gene: TRBV11-2
abundance: -
CDR3aa: ASRVKAGGTDTQY

j_gene: TRBJ2-6
v_gene: TRBV7-7
abundance: many
CDR3aa: ASSLGQASGANVLT

j_gene: TRBJ1-3
v_gene: TRBV10-2
abundance: few
CDR3aa: ASIGGVVLSGNTIY

j_gene: TRBJ2-3
v_gene: TRBV6-6
abundance: few
CDR3aa: ASSYGTSGGSDTQY

j_gene: TRBJ2-7
v_gene: TRBV6-1
abundance: medium-sized
CDR3aa: ASSEVAGKNEQY

j_gene: TRBJ2-5
v_gene: TRBV28
abundance: many
CDR3aa: ASSSAWGQGGETQY